This TCR beta chain is from a study of shared clonotypes between healthy human individuals. General study points: Researchers sampled only blood; tissue repertoires likely differ.

CDR1 is LNHNV and CDR2 is YYDKDF in the germline V gene (reference sequence). This CDR3 spans 13 amino acids. Trimming left V 0 bases short and J 3 bases short, with 6 bases between. Comments on this clone: The target antigen is unknown. This specimen includes other DNA sequences encoding the same CDR3.

Produced via immunoSEQ multiplex PCR; TCRdb's table is partial and in-frame only. This sample carries about 480,000 clones, almost 80% of them seen once, and the ten largest clones take under 15%. This receptor was taken from a woman between 40 and 50 years old in good health. Some clones in this sample may be carry-over from other donors' samples. The sequenced sample consisted of PBMCs. This chain connects TRBV15 to TRBJ2-7, with D uncertain. The CDR3: CATSRDVGYEQYF. The CDR3 coding sequence is TGTGCCACCAGCAGAGATGTGGGCTACGAGCAGTACTTC.